The rows below give T cell receptor beta chains drawn from one sample of a study of T cells after yellow fever vaccination. TCRdb re-analysed the 5' RACE reads in MiXCR, keeping a single row per CDR3 protein. The sample holds more than 75,000 distinct CDR3 sequences, over 8% seen once. The sample here was CD8+ T cells not binding an NS4B(214-222) dextramer, sorted from PBMCs, taken less than 16 days after the first yellow fever vaccination. Source of these receptors: a man aged 18 to 29 who received the YFV17D yellow fever vaccine. The CDR3 runs from the conserved cysteine through the conserved F or W. Each record gives: V gene, J gene, D gene, clone size, CDR3 protein. D genes are given only for firm matches. Clone size is shown for a subset of rows, as once, few, many or a class of expanded clone.

v_call: TRBV29-1; j_call: TRBJ2-3; d_call: .; clone_size: many; cdr3_aa: CSVEPDPGDTQYF
v_call: TRBV4-2; j_call: TRBJ1-6; d_call: .; clone_size: .; cdr3_aa: CASSLSTPLTAYNSPLHF
v_call: TRBV23-1; j_call: TRBJ2-4; d_call: .; clone_size: many; cdr3_aa: CASTTIEGGAKPLAKNIQYF
v_call: TRBV7-8; j_call: TRBJ1-5; d_call: .; clone_size: few; cdr3_aa: CASSLDRGASSSAQHF
v_call: TRBV18; j_call: TRBJ2-5; d_call: .; clone_size: .; cdr3_aa: CASNPGSETQYF
v_call: TRBV6-2/TRBV6-3; j_call: TRBJ1-5; d_call: .; clone_size: .; cdr3_aa: CASSYGIRSSSQPQHF
v_call: TRBV9; j_call: TRBJ2-3; d_call: .; clone_size: .; cdr3_aa: CASSVENTDTQYF
v_call: TRBV24-1; j_call: TRBJ1-2; d_call: .; clone_size: few; cdr3_aa: CATSGGYGYTF
v_call: TRBV11-3; j_call: TRBJ2-2; d_call: TRBD2; clone_size: few; cdr3_aa: CASSLFSPGAGGNTGELFF
v_call: TRBV6-1; j_call: TRBJ2-5; d_call: .; clone_size: few; cdr3_aa: CASSEAFLKADKEETQYF
v_call: TRBV12-3/TRBV12-4; j_call: TRBJ1-2; d_call: .; clone_size: .; cdr3_aa: CASSPTLGGTYTF
v_call: TRBV29-1; j_call: TRBJ1-2; d_call: .; clone_size: few; cdr3_aa: CSGRDPGSYGYTF
v_call: TRBV27; j_call: TRBJ2-2; d_call: .; clone_size: many; cdr3_aa: CASSPWGYTGELFF
v_call: TRBV5-6; j_call: TRBJ2-7; d_call: .; clone_size: .; cdr3_aa: CASSLGDRPYEQYF
v_call: TRBV6-5; j_call: TRBJ1-2; d_call: .; clone_size: .; cdr3_aa: CASTSFRENYGYTF
v_call: TRBV19; j_call: TRBJ2-1; d_call: .; clone_size: few; cdr3_aa: CASSTANNEQFF
v_call: TRBV7-9; j_call: TRBJ1-1; d_call: .; clone_size: .; cdr3_aa: CASSLARVEGYTEAFF
v_call: TRBV27; j_call: TRBJ2-1; d_call: .; clone_size: few; cdr3_aa: CASSLMGNEQFF
v_call: TRBV7-6; j_call: TRBJ2-3; d_call: .; clone_size: .; cdr3_aa: CASSLGRGTDTQYF
v_call: TRBV4-1; j_call: TRBJ2-1; d_call: .; clone_size: many; cdr3_aa: CASSQLRDNSYNEQFF
v_call: TRBV4-3; j_call: TRBJ2-1; d_call: .; clone_size: few; cdr3_aa: CASTPERSSYNEQFF
v_call: TRBV4-1; j_call: TRBJ2-1; d_call: TRBD1; clone_size: .; cdr3_aa: CASSQGYRGVSYNEQFF
v_call: TRBV7-9; j_call: TRBJ1-4; d_call: .; clone_size: few; cdr3_aa: CASSQNREKLFF
v_call: TRBV6-4; j_call: TRBJ2-3; d_call: TRBD1; clone_size: few; cdr3_aa: CASSEGQGADTQYF
v_call: TRBV18; j_call: TRBJ1-6; d_call: .; clone_size: many; cdr3_aa: CASSPQETDNSPLHF
v_call: TRBV7-2; j_call: TRBJ1-2; d_call: .; clone_size: .; cdr3_aa: CASSLAALTNYGYTF
v_call: TRBV12-3/TRBV12-4; j_call: TRBJ2-1; d_call: .; clone_size: few; cdr3_aa: CASSPPQVSYNEQFF
v_call: TRBV20-1; j_call: TRBJ2-5; d_call: .; clone_size: .; cdr3_aa: CSARQAERSQETQYF
v_call: TRBV6-6; j_call: TRBJ2-3; d_call: .; clone_size: .; cdr3_aa: CASSYSAGDTQYF
v_call: TRBV5-4; j_call: TRBJ2-3; d_call: TRBD2; clone_size: .; cdr3_aa: CASSFWGGADTQYF
v_call: TRBV4-3; j_call: TRBJ2-1; d_call: TRBD2; clone_size: few; cdr3_aa: CASSQVSRSTSGGRNEQFF
v_call: TRBV3-1; j_call: TRBJ1-2; d_call: .; clone_size: .; cdr3_aa: CASSHTIGQGSGYTF
v_call: TRBV29-1; j_call: TRBJ2-3; d_call: .; clone_size: few; cdr3_aa: CSVEVPDSISDTQYF
v_call: TRBV12-3/TRBV12-4; j_call: TRBJ2-1; d_call: TRBD1; clone_size: few; cdr3_aa: CASSLGTGSREQFF
v_call: TRBV7-3; j_call: TRBJ2-3; d_call: TRBD2; clone_size: many; cdr3_aa: CASSLKAGGRTDTQYF
v_call: TRBV12-3/TRBV12-4; j_call: TRBJ2-1; d_call: .; clone_size: few; cdr3_aa: CASSPENLSYNEQFF
v_call: TRBV7-9; j_call: TRBJ2-7; d_call: .; clone_size: few; cdr3_aa: CASSARDYEQYF
v_call: TRBV10-3; j_call: TRBJ2-2; d_call: TRBD1; clone_size: medium-sized; cdr3_aa: CAISESQQGTGELFF
v_call: TRBV7-9; j_call: TRBJ2-1; d_call: .; clone_size: .; cdr3_aa: CASSLDFGQRYNEQFF
v_call: TRBV4-3; j_call: TRBJ2-1; d_call: TRBD1; clone_size: few; cdr3_aa: CASSHTGGTYNEQFF
v_call: TRBV7-9; j_call: TRBJ1-6; d_call: .; clone_size: few; cdr3_aa: CASRAITDSPLHF
v_call: TRBV29-1; j_call: TRBJ2-3; d_call: TRBD1; clone_size: .; cdr3_aa: CSVRDRATDMQYF
v_call: TRBV6-1; j_call: TRBJ1-5; d_call: .; clone_size: .; cdr3_aa: CASSKQGGSNQPQHF
v_call: TRBV24-1; j_call: TRBJ1-2; d_call: .; clone_size: .; cdr3_aa: CATSDSGDGYTF
v_call: TRBV4-1; j_call: TRBJ1-6; d_call: .; clone_size: .; cdr3_aa: CASSQALVPPLHF
v_call: TRBV11-2; j_call: TRBJ1-4; d_call: TRBD1; clone_size: .; cdr3_aa: CASSLDRERVEKLFF